This is a list of T cell receptor beta chains from one sample in a study of shared clonotypes between healthy human individuals. The protocol was immunoSEQ multiplex PCR, while the TCRdb copy is restricted to in-frame clones and leaves out a portion. The sample records over a million clones, approximately 97% being singletons. The sequenced sample was naive CD4+ T cells sorted from blood. These receptors were obtained from a man aged 25 to 45 in good health. Each CDR3 is given with its conserved first and last residue. For some rows the clone size is stated as once, few or many, or as a class when expanded; others skip it.

>TRBJ2-3|TRBV15|once
CATSGMTSGRTDTQYF
>TRBJ2-7|TRBV2|.
CASRDRPSGHTYEQYF
>TRBJ2-1|TRBV27|.
CASSLRGRLGTSYNEQFF
>TRBJ2-5|TRBV10-3|.
CAISAQVQETQYF
>TRBJ1-2|TRBV19|.
CASFGQARDGGYTF
>TRBJ2-1|TRBV5-1|once
CASTIKADGIYNEQFF
>TRBJ2-2|TRBV2|once
CASSLESPRLNTGELFF
>TRBJ2-5|TRBV7-9|.
CASRRWGIRENQETQYF
>TRBJ2-7|TRBV10-2|.
CASTLRAGYEQYF
>TRBJ2-3|TRBV5-1|.
CASSSTTGGTDTQYF
>TRBJ2-3|TRBV9|once
CASSVDITDTQYF
>TRBJ2-5|TRBV7-9|.
CASSLGDRGQETQYF
>TRBJ1-3|TRBV18|.
CASSPKVAASGNTIYF
>TRBJ2-5|TRBV7-9|.
CASSLVVGRETQYF
>TRBJ1-1|TRBV11-2|.
CASSLDPRNTEAFF
>TRBJ1-1|TRBV5-1|once
CASSSDVLSSTEAFF
>TRBJ2-2|TRBV6-1|.
CASSASSGRVTGELFF
>TRBJ2-7|TRBV10-3|.
CATRDRTYEQYF
>TRBJ2-7|TRBV29-1|.
CSATGTAREQYF
>TRBJ2-3|TRBV27|.
CASSFYRTGTTTDTQYF
>TRBJ2-2|TRBV5-4|.
CASSLFGRNTGELFF
>TRBJ1-1|TRBV18|once
CASSPLTGGSNTEAFF
>TRBJ2-2|TRBV15|.
CATSSPFRGGSGELFF
>TRBJ2-5|TRBV30|.
CAWSVLAGGETQYF
>TRBJ2-7|TRBV7-2|.
CASRLAGGGVYEQYF
>TRBJ1-5|TRBV9|.
CASSVTGTNQPQHF
>TRBJ2-3|TRBV30|.
CAWSVGGDTQYF
>TRBJ2-5|TRBV6-1|.
CASSDGQHQETQYF
>TRBJ2-1|TRBV7-8|.
CASSWSGGGYNEQFF
>TRBJ1-1|TRBV28|.
CASYGKNTEAFF
>TRBJ1-5|TRBV5-6|.
CASSSGRANQPQHF
>TRBJ2-7|TRBV27|.
CASRAITGTSVQYF
>TRBJ1-2|TRBV11-2|once
CASSLVDHRSYTF
>TRBJ1-1|TRBV4-2|.
CASSYTVNTEAFF
>TRBJ2-4|TRBV10-1|.
CASSAPGVENIQYF
>TRBJ2-3|TRBV4-1|.
CASSQAGGTREYF
>TRBJ2-6|TRBV15|.
CATSRAQPGAGANVLTF
>TRBJ2-5|TRBV5-1|.
CASTEAGFQETQYF
>TRBJ1-2|TRBV4-3|.
CASSQVGSYGYTF
>TRBJ1-3|TRBV18|.
CASSPLNLQGPNLGNTIYF
>TRBJ2-2|TRBV7-6|.
CASSRTSSDTGELFF
>TRBJ2-1|TRBV2|.
CASSAPGFLYNEQFF
>TRBJ1-3|TRBV5-1|once
CASSRGQVDTIYF
>TRBJ1-5|TRBV5-8|.
CASSPRRGLSNQPQHF